Listed below are T cell receptor beta chains from one sample, sequenced in a study of cytomegalovirus exposure and HLA in healthy donors. TCRdb's copy holds only in-frame clones and misses some; the assay was immunoSEQ multiplex PCR. Among about 140,000 clones listed, around four fifths were seen once. Input material: PBMCs. The source is a woman aged 40-49 years in good health and CMV-seronegative. Each CDR3 is given with its conserved first and last residue. Each record gives: D gene, J gene, V gene, clone size, CDR3 protein, CDR3 DNA. A D gene is named only where the DNA matches it firmly. For some rows the clone size is stated as once, few or many, or as a class when expanded; others skip it.

D gene: TRBD1
J gene: TRBJ2-3
V gene: TRBV19
clone size: -
CDR3 protein: CASSIRTGSDTQYF
CDR3 DNA: TGTGCCAGTAGTATTCGGACAGGGTCAGATACGCAGTATTTT

D gene: -
J gene: TRBJ2-1
V gene: TRBV6-5
clone size: -
CDR3 protein: CASSGTGFNEQFF
CDR3 DNA: TGTGCCAGCAGTGGCACGGGGTTTAATGAGCAGTTCTTC

D gene: TRBD2
J gene: TRBJ2-1
V gene: TRBV5-1
clone size: -
CDR3 protein: CASALAGVSNEQFF
CDR3 DNA: TGCGCCAGCGCGCTAGCGGGAGTTAGCAATGAGCAGTTCTTC

D gene: TRBD2
J gene: TRBJ2-1
V gene: TRBV7-2
clone size: once
CDR3 protein: CASSRNSGNEQFF
CDR3 DNA: TGTGCCAGCAGCCGTAATAGCGGGAATGAGCAGTTCTTC

D gene: TRBD1
J gene: TRBJ1-2
V gene: TRBV20-1
clone size: few
CDR3 protein: CSGGGFGYTF
CDR3 DNA: TGCAGTGGAGGGGGCTTTGGCTACACCTTC

D gene: TRBD2
J gene: TRBJ2-5
V gene: TRBV10-3
clone size: -
CDR3 protein: CAIRGLAETQYF
CDR3 DNA: TGTGCCATCAGGGGACTAGCGGAGACCCAGTACTTC

D gene: -
J gene: TRBJ2-4
V gene: TRBV4-3
clone size: -
CDR3 protein: CASSQEATLKSIQYF
CDR3 DNA: TGCGCCAGCAGCCAAGAAGCGACTCTTAAGAGCATTCAGTACTTC

D gene: -
J gene: TRBJ2-7
V gene: TRBV28
clone size: -
CDR3 protein: CASSTTGSSYEQYF
CDR3 DNA: TGTGCCAGCAGTACTACAGGGTCCTCCTACGAGCAGTACTTC

D gene: -
J gene: TRBJ2-7
V gene: TRBV6-5
clone size: once
CDR3 protein: CASSYNIPLYEQYF
CDR3 DNA: TGTGCCAGCAGTTACAACATACCTCTCTACGAGCAGTACTTC

D gene: TRBD1
J gene: TRBJ1-6
V gene: TRBV5-4
clone size: -
CDR3 protein: CASSLGQGVSPLHF
CDR3 DNA: TGTGCCAGCAGCTTGGGACAGGGAGTCTCACCCCTCCACTTT

D gene: -
J gene: TRBJ1-5
V gene: TRBV28
clone size: few
CDR3 protein: CASSLGGFQHF
CDR3 DNA: TGTGCCAGCAGTTTAGGGGGGTTCCAGCATTTT

D gene: TRBD1
J gene: TRBJ1-1
V gene: TRBV9
clone size: -
CDR3 protein: CASSPIDRANTEAFF
CDR3 DNA: TGTGCCAGCAGCCCGATTGACAGGGCCAACACTGAAGCTTTCTTT

D gene: TRBD1
J gene: TRBJ1-1
V gene: TRBV7-9
clone size: -
CDR3 protein: CASSSSDRPNTEAFF
CDR3 DNA: TGTGCCAGCAGCTCCTCGGACAGGCCGAACACTGAAGCTTTCTTT

D gene: TRBD2
J gene: TRBJ2-7
V gene: TRBV6-5
clone size: -
CDR3 protein: CASSSGRARLEQYF
CDR3 DNA: TGTGCCAGCAGCAGCGGGAGGGCCCGACTCGAGCAGTACTTC

D gene: -
J gene: TRBJ2-3
V gene: TRBV6-1
clone size: -
CDR3 protein: CASSAAKGVSTDTQYF
CDR3 DNA: TGTGCCAGCAGTGCAGCGAAGGGGGTCAGCACAGATACGCAGTATTTT

D gene: -
J gene: TRBJ2-1
V gene: TRBV4-3
clone size: few
CDR3 protein: CASSQDGGFREQFF
CDR3 DNA: TGCGCCAGCAGCCAAGATGGAGGGTTTCGTGAGCAGTTCTTC

D gene: -
J gene: TRBJ2-7
V gene: TRBV27
clone size: -
CDR3 protein: CASSPSTGYLSYEQYF
CDR3 DNA: TGTGCCAGCAGTCCCTCGACAGGCTACCTTTCCTACGAGCAGTACTTC

D gene: TRBD1
J gene: TRBJ1-2
V gene: TRBV6-6
clone size: -
CDR3 protein: CASSSPDRGKGYTF
CDR3 DNA: TGTGCCAGCAGTTCCCCGGACAGGGGCAAGGGCTACACCTTC

D gene: -
J gene: TRBJ1-6
V gene: TRBV6-5
clone size: -
CDR3 protein: CASSTQGRVYSPLHF
CDR3 DNA: TGTGCCAGCAGTACACAGGGACGGGTTTATTCACCCCTCCACTTT

D gene: -
J gene: TRBJ2-1
V gene: TRBV11-3
clone size: -
CDR3 protein: CASSFRGKRNEQFF
CDR3 DNA: TGTGCCAGCAGCTTTCGCGGGAAGAGAAATGAGCAGTTCTTC

D gene: -
J gene: TRBJ1-4
V gene: TRBV10-2
clone size: -
CDR3 protein: CASSEPRTYNEKLFF
CDR3 DNA: TGCGCCAGCAGTGAGCCACGGACTTATAATGAAAAACTGTTTTTT

D gene: TRBD1
J gene: TRBJ2-5
V gene: TRBV2
clone size: -
CDR3 protein: CASRGPDRAQETQYF
CDR3 DNA: TGTGCCAGCAGAGGCCCTGACAGGGCTCAAGAGACCCAGTACTTC

D gene: -
J gene: TRBJ2-2
V gene: TRBV7-3
clone size: -
CDR3 protein: CASSYPGQNTGELFF
CDR3 DNA: TGTGCCAGCAGCTATCCGGGACAGAACACCGGGGAGCTGTTTTTT

D gene: -
J gene: TRBJ2-7
V gene: TRBV5-4
clone size: -
CDR3 protein: CASSLAAGTDEQYF
CDR3 DNA: TGTGCCAGCAGCTTGGCCGCCGGGACTGACGAGCAGTACTTC

D gene: TRBD1
J gene: TRBJ2-1
V gene: TRBV7-8
clone size: -
CDR3 protein: CASSVLQGASYNEQFF
CDR3 DNA: TGTGCCAGCAGCGTCCTACAGGGGGCTTCCTACAATGAGCAGTTCTTC

D gene: -
J gene: TRBJ1-3
V gene: TRBV4-3
clone size: -
CDR3 protein: CASSHYGQSSGNTIYF
CDR3 DNA: TGCGCCAGCAGCCACTATGGACAGTCCTCTGGAAACACCATATATTTT

D gene: TRBD2
J gene: TRBJ2-1
V gene: TRBV5-1
clone size: -
CDR3 protein: CASSLGAGLADAYNEQFF
CDR3 DNA: TGCGCCAGCAGCTTGGGTGCAGGACTAGCGGATGCCTACAATGAGCAGTTCTTC